These 19 T cell receptor beta chains were all obtained from the same sample, sequenced in a study of T cell responses to AZD1222 COVID-19 vaccine. The data were produced by immunoSEQ multiplex PCR, yet TCRdb's version contains in-frame clones alone and is incomplete. This sample has 130,000 to 150,000 clones, with approximately 88% found just once. The sample was peripheral blood, taken 28 days after the second dose of the MenACWY control vaccine. The receptors were sampled from an adult who received the MenACWY meningococcal vaccine as a control.

The rearrangement uses TRBV30 and TRBJ1-1, with 8 bases matching TRBD1. CDR3 length: 13 residues. The trim removed 4 bases at V and 3 bases at J, leaving 4 bases unmatched. Looked up from germline, CDR1 is GTSNPN and CDR2 is SVGIG (reference sequence). The DNA of the CDR3 is TGTGCCTGGAAGAGGACAGGGTACACTGAAGCTTTCTTT. Translating gives CAWKRTGYTEAFF.

This chain joins TRBV7-3 and TRBJ1-1; D gene ambiguous. This CDR3 spans 15 amino acids. Germline V gene data show CDR1 as SGHTA and CDR2 as FQGTGA. Trimming shortened V by 5 bases and J by 0 bases, and 13 bases separated the two germline ends. The CDR3 here is CASSQSRTVNTEAFF. The CDR3 bases are TGTGCCAGCAGCCAGTCCAGGACCGTGAACACTGAAGCTTTCTTT.

The chain carries TRBV5-1 and TRBJ2-2; D is possibly TRBD1 (5 bases). V shed 6 bases and J shed 2 bases, with 17 bases lying between them. The CDR3 consists of 16 residues. Germline V gene lookup returns CDR1 SGHRS and CDR2 YFSETQ. The CDR3 loop reads CASTQSGRANTGELFF. The DNA of the CDR3 is TGCGCCAGCACCCAATCAGGCAGGGCCAACACCGGGGAGCTGTTTTTT.

The chain is built from TRBV20-1 and TRBJ1-4; perhaps TRBD1 as D (6 bases). The CDR3 totals 13 residues. Germline CDR1 reads DFQATT; CDR2 reads SNEGSKA (reference sequence). The V end lost 3 bases, the J end lost 7 bases, and 12 bases lay between the germline ends. DNA for the CDR3: TGCAGTGCTAGTACAGGGTTGGGTGAAAAACTGTTTTTT. Protein product: CSASTGLGEKLFF.

This clone was seen a single time. The chain recombines TRBV7-2 with TRBJ1-1; TRBD1 is a possible D gene (5 bases). CDR1 SGHTA and CDR2 FQGNSA come from the germline V gene. The germline V and J ends were trimmed by 4 bases and 6 bases, with 12 bases remaining between them. The CDR3 sequence is 13 residues long. The CDR3 nucleotides read TGTGCCAGCAGCTCGGACCGGGGGTCTGAAGCTTTCTTT. This translates into CASSSDRGSEAFF. The full variable domain, completed using reference TRBV7-2 and TRBJ1-1, is GAGVSQSPSNKVTEKGKDVELRCDPISGHTALYWYRQSLGQGLEFLIYFQGNSAPDKSGLPSDRFSAERTGGSVSTLTIQRTQQEDSAVYLCASSSDRGSEAFFGQGTRLTVV.

The chain uses TRBV21-1 and TRBJ1-2. TRBV21-1 corresponds to a pseudogene. The CDR3 extends over 16 amino acids. The chain's CDR3 is CASSKGSPRGDYGYTF. The CDR3 nucleotides are TGTGCCAGCAGCAAAGGTTCGCCCCGGGGAGACTATGGCTACACCTTC.

The rearrangement joins TRBV6-2 or TRBV6-3 to TRBJ2-3; 11 positions agree with TRBD1. From germline, CDR1 is MNHEY and CDR2 SVGEGT. V shed 4 bases, J shed 4 bases, and the junction held 4 bases outside the gene matches. This CDR3 comprises 15 residues. The DNA of the CDR3 is TGTGCCAGCAGTTGGACAGGGGGCCCCGCAGATACGCAGTATTTT. Amino acids: CASSWTGGPADTQYF.

This sequence joins TRBV7-2 and TRBJ2-3; D gene unclear. This CDR3 spans 15 amino acids. V shed 5 bases and J shed 10 bases, with 22 bases lying between them. Germline V gene data show CDR1 as SGHTA and CDR2 as FQGNSA. The CDR3 loop reads CASSPRVARQGAQYF. For the CDR3, the DNA is TGTGCCAGCAGCCCTCGGGTAGCCCGACAAGGTGCGCAGTATTTT.

This clone was detected only once. V gene TRBV13 combines with J gene TRBJ1-3, with 10 bases identical to TRBD1. CDR3 size: 14 residues. V was pared by 5 bases and J by 8 bases, with 6 bases of the junction left unmatched. Germline V gene lookup returns CDR1 PRHDT and CDR2 FYEKMQ (reference sequence). The CDR3 is CASSAGQGSHTIYF. DNA of the CDR3: TGTGCCAGCAGCGCGGGACAGGGGAGCCACACCATATATTTT.

The rearrangement links TRBV7-2 to TRBJ2-2; 8 bases match TRBD2. Germline CDR1 reads SGHTA; CDR2 reads FQGNSA. This CDR3 region has 14 residues. V shed 6 bases and J 7 bases; nucleotides not matched to a gene: 7. CDR3: CASRPAGAGGELFF. The CDR3 DNA is TGTGCCAGCAGACCAGCGGGAGCTGGCGGGGAGCTGTTTTTT.

The chain recombines TRBV7-8 with TRBJ1-1, with D possibly TRBD1 on 6 matching bases. Trimming left V 5 bases short and J 1 base short, with 14 bases between. Germline V gives CDR1 SGHVS, CDR2 FQNEAQ. The CDR3 totals 15 residues. The CDR3 DNA reads TGTGCCAGCAGCCCAGGGGCCACATCGAACACTGAAGCTTTCTTT. This encodes CASSPGATSNTEAFF.

The rearrangement uses TRBV5-6 and TRBJ2-7, with D possibly matching TRBD1 (5 bases). Trimming shortened V by 3 bases and J by 6 bases, and 13 bases separated the two germline ends. Per the germline V gene, CDR1 is SGHDT and CDR2 is YYEEEE. The CDR3 totals 13 residues. CDR3 bases: TGTGCCAGCAGCTGGGGCATCGACGGCGAGCAGTACTTC. Amino acid sequence: CASSWGIDGEQYF.

This clone appeared a single time. This chain links TRBV6-6 with TRBJ2-7; D might be TRBD1 or TRBD2, each matching 7 bases. Germline assignment: CDR1 MNHNY and CDR2 SVGAGI (reference sequence). Deletions cut 0 bases from V and 4 bases from J, with 13 bases between. The CDR3 has 15 amino acids. CDR3 region: CASSYSGGGEYEQYF. CDR3 sequence (DNA): TGTGCCAGCAGTTACTCGGGAGGGGGCGAATACGAGCAGTACTTC.

This sequence joins TRBV11-3 and TRBJ2-7; D assignment may be TRBD1 or TRBD2 (6 bases each). Germline CDR1 SGHNT, CDR2 YENEEA. CDR3 length: 18 amino acids. V dropped 5 bases and J dropped 3 bases, with 26 bases sitting between them. CDR3 DNA sequence: TGTGCCAGCAGCACGGTCTTAGGGGGAGGCGTGACGGACTACGAGCAGTACTTC. It specifies CASSTVLGGGVTDYEQYF.

The J gene is TRBJ2-2, the V gene TRBV12-3 or TRBV12-4, with D uncertain. V lost 7 bases to trimming and J lost 4 bases, with 10 bases between them. CDR3 length equals 13 residues. CDR3 nucleotides: TGTGCCAGCAATCAGCGAGGCACCGGGGAGCTGTTTTTT. Translating it yields CASNQRGTGELFF.

This clone showed up just once. This chain connects TRBV6-2 or TRBV6-3 to TRBJ2-7, with D hard to call. This CDR3 is built from 12 residues. Trimming took off 2 bases at V and 5 bases at J, with 7 bases between the two ends. Germline CDR1 and CDR2: MNHEY and SVGEGT. The CDR3 DNA reads TGTGCCAGCAGTTACATTGGGAACGAGCAGTACTTC. Residues: CASSYIGNEQYF.

The chain employs TRBV14 and TRBJ1-1; D is uncertain. Per germline, CDR1 SGHDN and CDR2 FVKESK. Trimming cost V 4 bases and J 4 bases, with 10 bases left between them. The CDR3 is 13 residues long. CDR3 protein: CASSPAMGTEAFF. CDR3 DNA sequence: TGTGCCAGCAGCCCTGCTATGGGCACTGAAGCTTTCTTT.

The chain links TRBV12-3 or TRBV12-4 to TRBJ1-1; 7 bases fit TRBD1. The length of the CDR3 is 12 residues. J was trimmed by 10 bases and V by 2 bases; bases with no gene match: 4. The CDR3, as DNA: TGTGCCAGCAGTTTACGAGGGGGCGTAGCTTTCTTT. Amino acids: CASSLRGGVAFF.

The CDR3 bases are TGCGCCAGCAGCTTGGCCTCTTGGACCGGAAGCACAGATACGCAGTATTTT. Translation: CASSLASWTGSTDTQYF. The chain uses TRBV5-1 and TRBJ2-3; D not certain. CDR3 length: 17 residues. V lost 0 bases and J 0 bases, leaving 14 bases between the germline ends. In germline, CDR1 is SGHRS, CDR2 YFSETQ.